The 28 T cell receptor beta chains below all came from one sample that was sequenced in a study of control samples from healthy donors and cancer patients. The assay was immunoSEQ multiplex PCR, and TCRdb's table has in-frame clones only and misses some. The data contain 70,000 to 100,000 clones, roughly 90% of them singletons. The sample was PBMCs. These receptors came from a woman aged 55-69 years with head and neck cancer.

The rearrangement joins TRBV6-5 to TRBJ1-2, with D uncertain. Germline CDR1 and CDR2: MNHEY and SVGAGI. The V and J ends lost 2 bases and 8 bases respectively, with 12 bases between them. This CDR3 is built from 13 residues. CDR3 nucleotides: TGTGCCAGCAGTTACGAATGGGGTCGCGGCTACACCTTC. It specifies CASSYEWGRGYTF.

V usage is TRBV6-5 and J usage is TRBJ2-2; D not certain. This CDR3 has 15 residues. CDR1 is MNHEY, CDR2 SVGAGI, per germline. Trimming shortened V by 8 bases and J by 0 bases, and 13 bases separated the two germline ends. The CDR3 protein is CASVMTYPNTGELFF. Written as DNA, the CDR3 is TGTGCCAGCGTAATGACCTATCCGAACACCGGGGAGCTGTTTTTT.

This chain uses TRBV30 with TRBJ1-1, with TRBD1 identical over 7 bases. Germline values: CDR1 GTSNPN, CDR2 SVGIG (reference sequence). The CDR3 consists of 14 residues. J lost 3 bases, V lost 2 bases, and 6 bases had no gene match. The CDR3 sequence: CAWSKTGVHTEAFF. In DNA, the CDR3 is TGTGCCTGGAGTAAAACAGGGGTACACACTGAAGCTTTCTTT. Drawing the rest from reference TRBV30 and TRBJ1-1, the complete variable domain is SQTIHQWPATLVQPVGSPLSLECTVEGTSNPNLYWYRQAAGRGLQLLFYSVGIGQISSEVPQNLSASRPQDRQFILSSKKLLLSDSGFYLCAWSKTGVHTEAFFGQGTRLTVV.

J is TRBJ2-7 and V is TRBV30, with 13 bases that match TRBD2. CDR3 length: 13 residues. Germline values: CDR1 GTSNPN, CDR2 SVGIG (reference sequence). V was pared by 5 bases and J by 2 bases, with 0 bases of the junction left unmatched. Here the CDR3 reads CAWGTSGTYEQYF. CDR3 bases: TGTGCCTGGGGGACTAGCGGGACCTACGAGCAGTACTTC.

J is TRBJ2-7 and V is TRBV6-2 or TRBV6-3, with 11 bases aligning to TRBD2. After removal of 5 bases from V and 5 bases from J, the junction contained 11 bases not matched to a gene. Germline V CDR1 and CDR2: MNHEY, SVGEGT. The CDR3 totals 16 residues. The CDR3 reads CASSQTLAGGPHEQYF. The CDR3 nucleotides read TGTGCCAGCAGTCAGACTTTAGCGGGAGGGCCCCACGAGCAGTACTTC.

The J gene is TRBJ1-6, the V gene TRBV12-3 or TRBV12-4; D remains ambiguous. The CDR3 runs to 13 residues. The ends were cut back, 2 bases at V and 6 bases at J, with 5 bases in the middle. CDR3 in amino acids: CASSLNGNSPLHF. CDR3 nucleotides: TGTGCCAGCAGTTTAAATGGTAATTCACCCCTCCACTTT.

The rearrangement joins TRBV4-1 to TRBJ1-5; D call uncertain. The CDR3 is made up of 16 amino acids. Germline CDR1 is MGHRA and CDR2 is YSYEKL. Trimming took 0 bases from V and 0 from J, leaving 9 bases between them. CDR3: CASSQEGSYSNQPQHF. CDR3 sequence (DNA): TGCGCCAGCAGCCAAGAGGGGTCCTATAGCAATCAGCCCCAGCATTTT.

CDR3 residues: CASSEGGGSNQPQHF. The CDR3 region has the DNA TGTGCCAGCAGTGAAGGGGGTGGGAGCAATCAGCCCCAGCATTTT. The chain carries TRBV2 and TRBJ1-5; D is uncertain. V dropped 1 base and J dropped 1 base, with 8 bases sitting between them. Germline lookup yields CDR1 SNHLY and CDR2 FYNNEI. This CDR3 has 15 amino acids.

J is TRBJ2-2 and V is TRBV5-6; no reliable D call. Trimming removed 0 bases from V and 4 bases from J, with 16 bases in between. This CDR3 contains 17 residues. Germline V lookup: CDR1 SGHDT, CDR2 YYEEEE. For the CDR3, the DNA is TGTGCCAGCAGCTTGGATGGGTCGTGGGATAGCACCGGGGAGCTGTTTTTT. Translated: CASSLDGSWDSTGELFF.

The chain uses TRBV30 and TRBJ2-7; 9 bases map to TRBD2. V was pared by 3 bases and J by 4 bases, with 7 bases of the junction left unmatched. This CDR3 has 14 amino acids. Germline V gives CDR1 GTSNPN, CDR2 SVGIG (reference sequence). The CDR3 nucleotides are TGTGCCTGGAGCCAAGCGGGAGGTGATTACGAGCAGTACTTC. It is translated as CAWSQAGGDYEQYF.

This clone is a singleton in its sample. The rearrangement links TRBV7-9 to TRBJ2-3; D ambiguous. The germline V gene encodes CDR1 SEHNR and CDR2 FQNEAQ (reference sequence). With 5 bases removed from V and 3 bases from J, the gap between germline ends came to 18 bases. The CDR3 length is 16 residues. The CDR3 sequence: CASSKVGSRSTDTQYF. The CDR3 DNA follows: TGTGCCAGCAGCAAAGTGGGGTCCAGGAGTACAGATACGCAGTATTTT.

The V gene is TRBV4-1, the J gene TRBJ2-3; 9 nucleotides align to TRBD1. Germline assignment: CDR1 MGHRA and CDR2 YSYEKL. The CDR3 extends over 17 amino acids. V lost 3 bases and J lost 2; bases outside the gene matches: 9. The chain's CDR3 is CASSHNSGTGNTDTQYF. Here the CDR3 DNA reads TGCGCCAGCAGCCATAATTCCGGGACAGGGAACACAGATACGCAGTATTTT.

This sequence joins TRBV5-6 and TRBJ2-7; TRBD1 matches at 8 bases. V was clipped by 5 bases and J by 4 bases; unmatched bases: 11. The CDR3 is 15 amino acids. Germline V CDR1 and CDR2: SGHDT, YYEEEE. The CDR3: CASSSPLDRAYEQYF. CDR3 DNA: TGTGCCAGCAGTAGTCCCTTGGACAGGGCTTACGAGCAGTACTTC.

The chain couples TRBV7-9 to TRBJ2-4; weak D call: TRBD2 (6 bases). Trimming stripped 1 base from V and 7 bases from J, with 17 bases between. The CDR3 sequence is 16 residues long. CDR1 is SEHNR and CDR2 is FQNEAQ in the germline V gene (reference sequence). CDR3 sequence: CASSLGSGRDWNIQYF. The CDR3 DNA is TGTGCCAGCAGCTTAGGATCAGGGCGGGATTGGAACATTCAGTACTTC.

The chain employs TRBV5-4 and TRBJ2-1; D possibly corresponds to TRBD2 (6 bases). The germline V gene has CDR1 SGHNT and CDR2 YYREEE (reference sequence). Trimming took off 4 bases at V and 1 base at J, with 9 bases between the two ends. CDR3 length: 14 amino acids. CDR3 in amino acids: CASSPGGSYNEQFF. DNA for the CDR3: TGTGCCAGCAGCCCCGGGGGTTCCTACAATGAGCAGTTCTTC.

This clone was seen only once. V is TRBV15 and J is TRBJ2-7; TRBD2 matches 8 bases. The CDR3 is made up of 14 amino acids. Germline CDR1 reads LNHNV; CDR2 reads YYDKDF (reference sequence). Unmatched junction bases numbered 7, after V lost 3 bases and J lost 6 bases. CDR3 amino acids: CATSRDLAGVEQYF. The DNA of the CDR3 is TGTGCCACCAGCAGGGACCTAGCGGGTGTCGAGCAGTACTTC.

This clone was seen once. The chain uses TRBV28 and TRBJ2-7; 8 bases are shared with TRBD2. Trimming removed 5 bases from V and 3 bases from J; junction bases left unmatched: 12. CDR1 MDHEN and CDR2 SYDVKM come from the germline V gene. The CDR3 consists of 16 residues. CDR3 in DNA: TGTGCCAGCAGTCCCCGAGTCGGGGGGGCTATCTACGAGCAGTACTTC. It encodes CASSPRVGGAIYEQYF.

The gene calls are TRBV3-1 (or the pseudogene TRBV3-2) and TRBJ1-5; D is unresolved. This CDR3 has 14 amino acids. Trimming took off 1 base at V and 0 bases at J, with 4 bases between the two ends. Germline loops: CDR1 LGHDT, CDR2 YNNKEL (reference sequence). CDR3 nucleotide sequence: TGTGCCAGCAGCCAAGGTCCTAGCAATCAGCCCCAGCATTTT. It is translated as CASSQGPSNQPQHF.

The CDR3 DNA reads as TGTGCCACCAGCAGAGATCGAGCAATGGATACGCAGTATTTT. Translation: CATSRDRAMDTQYF. This rearrangement joins TRBV15 to TRBJ2-3; D remains ambiguous. The CDR3 sequence is 14 residues long. Germline CDR1 and CDR2: LNHNV and YYDKDF (reference sequence). The ends were cut back, 0 bases at V and 6 bases at J, with 10 bases in the middle.

J is TRBJ1-2 and V is TRBV6-5; D unresolved. The CDR3 loop spans 13 amino acids. Looked up from germline, CDR1 is MNHEY and CDR2 is SVGAGI. The V and J ends lost 6 bases and 6 bases respectively, with 14 bases between them. The CDR3 here is CASRDLTTHGYTF. The CDR3 coding sequence is TGTGCCAGCAGGGACCTTACCACGCATGGCTACACCTTC.

The chain uses TRBV24-1 and TRBJ2-2, with D possibly TRBD1 on 5 matching bases. The CDR3 sequence is 13 residues long. CDR1 and CDR2 (germline): KGHDR, SFDVKD. Trimming took off 9 bases at V and 4 bases at J, with 11 bases between the two ends. CDR3 coding DNA: TGTGCCACCGCAGGGTTTGGCACCGGGGAGCTGTTTTTT. It encodes CATAGFGTGELFF.

V gene TRBV4-3 combines with J gene TRBJ2-1; tentative D call: TRBD1 (6 bases). The CDR3 is 16 amino acids. From germline, CDR1 is LGHNA and CDR2 YSLEER. V lost 0 bases and J lost 5, with 14 bases in between. CDR3 bases: TGCGCCAGCAGCCAAGATTATAAGGGGGTGGACAATGAGCAGTTCTTC. It translates to CASSQDYKGVDNEQFF.

This rearrangement joins TRBV30 to TRBJ2-1; 16 nucleotides match TRBD2. The CDR3 spans 14 residues. CDR1 and CDR2 (germline): GTSNPN, SVGIG (reference sequence). J was trimmed by 15 bases and V by 3 bases; bases with no gene match: 8. The CDR3 loop reads CAWRPGLAGGPWFF. CDR3 nucleotides: TGTGCCTGGAGGCCGGGACTAGCGGGAGGGCCATGGTTCTTC.

The table lists this clone with a few counts. This chain joins TRBV11-2 and TRBJ1-2; 12 nucleotides line up with TRBD1. The germline CDR1 and CDR2 sequences are SGHAT and FQNNGV. This CDR3 region has 14 residues. V shed 5 bases and J 8 bases; nucleotides not matched to a gene: 6. The CDR3 coding sequence is TGTGCCAGCAGCAGGATGGGGACAGGGGGCGGCTACACCTTC. Its translation is CASSRMGTGGGYTF.

The rearrangement joins TRBV7-9 to TRBJ1-2; perhaps TRBD1 as D (5 bases). The V end lost 2 bases, the J end lost 3 bases, and 10 bases lay between the germline ends. Germline CDR1 is SEHNR and CDR2 is FQNEAQ (reference sequence). There are 14 residues in the CDR3. CDR3 loop: CASSLSEGYYGYTF. As DNA, the CDR3 is TGTGCCAGCAGCTTATCCGAGGGGTACTATGGCTACACCTTC.

A single count supports this clone. V is TRBV24-1 and J is TRBJ1-1; 7 bases line up with TRBD1. The CDR3 consists of 13 residues. From germline, CDR1 is KGHDR and CDR2 SFDVKD. V shed 12 bases and J 2 bases; nucleotides not matched to a gene: 8. The CDR3 DNA reads as TGTGCCGTCAGGGGGAGTGGAAACACTGAAGCTTTCTTT. It is translated as CAVRGSGNTEAFF.

The chain uses TRBV5-8 and TRBJ1-6, with a weak D call TRBD1 (6 bases). Trimming removed 4 bases from V and 7 bases from J, with 18 bases in between. Germline loops: CDR1 SGHTS, CDR2 YDEGEE. The CDR3 covers 16 residues. The CDR3 spells CASSPTLGAVNSPLHF. DNA for the CDR3: TGTGCCAGCAGCCCTACCTTGGGGGCCGTGAATTCACCCCTCCACTTT. The whole variable domain, filled in from reference TRBV5-8 and TRBJ1-6, reads EAGVTQSPTHLIKTRGQQATLRCSPISGHTSVYWYQQALGLGLQFLLWYDEGEERNRGNFPPRFSGRQFPNYSSELNVNALELEDSALYLCASSPTLGAVNSPLHFGNGTRLTVT.

This chain connects TRBV7-2 to TRBJ2-1, with 7 bases matching TRBD1. Trimming took 5 bases from V and 6 from J; bases not matched to a gene: 4. This CDR3 is 13 amino acids long. The germline V gene encodes CDR1 SGHTA and CDR2 FQGNSA. The CDR3 nucleotides read TGTGCCAGCAGCCGACAGGGATTCAATGAGCAGTTCTTC. Its translation: CASSRQGFNEQFF.